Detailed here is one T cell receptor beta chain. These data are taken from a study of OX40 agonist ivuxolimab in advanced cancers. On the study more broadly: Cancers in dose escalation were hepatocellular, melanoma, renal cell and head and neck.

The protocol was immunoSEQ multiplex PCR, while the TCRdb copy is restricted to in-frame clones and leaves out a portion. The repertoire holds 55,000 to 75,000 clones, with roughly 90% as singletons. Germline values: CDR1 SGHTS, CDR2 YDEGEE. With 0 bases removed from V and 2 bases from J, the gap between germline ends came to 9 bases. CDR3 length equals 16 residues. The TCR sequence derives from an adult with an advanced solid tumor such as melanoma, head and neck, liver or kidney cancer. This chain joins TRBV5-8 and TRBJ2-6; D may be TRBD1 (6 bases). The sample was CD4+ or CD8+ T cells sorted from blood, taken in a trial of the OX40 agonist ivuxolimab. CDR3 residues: CASSLGQVTGANVLTF. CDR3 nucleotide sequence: TGTGCCAGCAGCTTGGGACAGGTCACTGGGGCCAACGTCCTGACTTTC.